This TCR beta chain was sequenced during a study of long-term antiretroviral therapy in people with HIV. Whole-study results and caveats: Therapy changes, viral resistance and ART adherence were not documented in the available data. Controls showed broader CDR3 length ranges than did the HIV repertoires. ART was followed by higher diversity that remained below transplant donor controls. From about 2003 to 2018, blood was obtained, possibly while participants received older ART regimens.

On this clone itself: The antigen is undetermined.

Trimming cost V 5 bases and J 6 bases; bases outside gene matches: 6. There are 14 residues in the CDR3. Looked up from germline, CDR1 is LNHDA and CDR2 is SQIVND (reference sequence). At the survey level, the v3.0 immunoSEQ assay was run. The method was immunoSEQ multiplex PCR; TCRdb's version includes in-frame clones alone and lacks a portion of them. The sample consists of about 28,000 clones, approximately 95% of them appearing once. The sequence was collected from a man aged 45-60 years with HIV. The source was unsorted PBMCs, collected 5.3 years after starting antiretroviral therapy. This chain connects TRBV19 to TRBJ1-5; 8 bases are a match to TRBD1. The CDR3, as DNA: TGTGCCAGTAGTCCACCAGGGGGCCTTCAGCCCCAGCATTTT. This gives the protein CASSPPGGLQPQHF.